A single sample gave rise to the 25 T cell receptor beta chains below, sequenced in a study of tissue T cells after allogeneic stem cell transplantation. Here immunoSEQ multiplex PCR was the method, and the copy in TCRdb shows in-frame clones only, minus some. The sample lists nearly 50,000 clones, around 69% occurring once. The sequenced material came from sorted cells pooled from one or two spleens. The receptor set was obtained from a pool of C57BL/6 mice in good health.

Details on this clone: Each gene name is a mouse one. The DNA ends 1 residue before the CDR3 does, and the rest of the CDR3 is filled in from the germline J gene. The V gene is TRBV5, the J gene TRBJ2-7; the match to TRBD2 covers 10 bases. Looked up from germline, CDR1 is LGHNA and CDR2 is YNLKQL (reference sequence). The junction had 2 bases not matched to a gene; V was cut back by 4 bases and J by 5 bases. The CDR3 is 13 residues long. CDR3 sequence: CASSPDWGDEQYF. The sequenced part of the CDR3 DNA is TGTGCCAGCAGCCCCGACTGGGGGGATGAACAGTAC.

In this sample, this clone turned up a few times. Gene names denote mouse genes. The read ends 1 residue shy of where the CDR3 ends; the end is completed using the germline J gene. The rearrangement uses TRBV13-1 and TRBJ2-7, with 7 bases matching TRBD1. Germline CDR1 and CDR2: NSHNY and SYGAGN. Trimming cost V 0 bases and J 3 bases; bases outside gene matches: 3. The CDR3 loop spans 14 amino acids. CDR3 sequence reads: CASSDEGQNYEQYF. The DNA read from the CDR3 is TGTGCCAGCAGTGATGAGGGACAGAACTATGAACAGTAC.

To note about this clone: Mouse germline and gene names are used. CDR3: CASGHQGLGGYEQYF. The part of the CDR3 DNA that was read is TGTGCCAGCGGGCACCAAGGACTGGGGGGGTATGAACAGTAC. V gene TRBV13-2 combines with J gene TRBJ2-7; 12 bases fit TRBD2. The read halts 1 residue ahead of the CDR3 end, with the missing end drawn from the germline J gene. Per germline, CDR1 NNHNN and CDR2 SYGAGS (reference sequence). The junction had 7 bases not matched to a gene; V was cut back by 5 bases and J by 4 bases. This CDR3 comprises 15 residues.

Notes on this clone: The genes are named according to mouse. The read finishes 1 residue shy of the CDR3 end, and the germline J gene is used to complete it. The V and J genes are TRBV3 and TRBJ2-3; 10 nucleotides align to TRBD2. This CDR3 region has 16 residues. V shed 2 bases, J shed 2 bases, and the junction held 4 bases outside the gene matches. The germline CDR1 and CDR2 sequences are SNHLY and FYNGKV (reference sequence). The CDR3 reads CASSLSWGGDAETLYF. The sequenced CDR3 bases are TGTGCCAGCAGCTTAAGCTGGGGGGGCGATGCAGAAACGCTGTAT.

With respect to this clone: Mouse names are used for the genes. The read halts 1 residue ahead of the CDR3 end, with the missing end drawn from the germline J gene. The V gene is TRBV13-3, the J gene TRBJ2-7; D ambiguous. In germline, CDR1 is NNHDY, CDR2 SYVADS. V shed 7 bases and J shed 0 bases, with 5 bases lying between them. The CDR3 contains 11 residues. CDR3 loop: CASGVSYEQYF. The CDR3 DNA, read in part, is TGTGCCAGCGGGGTCTCCTATGAACAGTAC.

Regarding this clone: The genes are named according to mouse. The read is 1 residue too short to cover the CDR3 end, so that end is filled in from the germline J gene. The gene calls are TRBV13-2 and TRBJ1-6; 9 bases are shared with TRBD1. TRBJ1-6 is annotated as an ORF whose role is uncertain. V trimming: 5 bases; J trimming: 10 bases; junction bases outside the gene matches: 13. This CDR3 has 16 residues. Germline-derived CDR1 and CDR2 are NNHNN and SYGAGS (reference sequence). CDR3 in amino acids: CASGIPGQGEGSPLYF. The covered CDR3 bases are TGTGCCAGCGGGATTCCGGGACAGGGAGAGGGCTCGCCCCTCTAC.

Notes on this clone: Any gene name here is a mouse gene name. The read falls 1 residue short of the CDR3 end, and the missing part is taken from the germline J gene. V is TRBV13-3 and J is TRBJ2-7; 9 nucleotides agree with TRBD2. The germline V gene has CDR1 NNHDY and CDR2 SYVADS. This CDR3 has 12 amino acids. V dropped 9 bases and J dropped 0; count of bases not matched to a gene: 1. The sequenced CDR3 bases are TGTGCCAAGGACTGGGGCTCCTATGAACAGTAC. Translation gives CAKDWGSYEQY. The whole CDR3 protein is CAKDWGSYEQYF.

As to this clone: Genes and germline come from the mouse. The missing CDR3 end, 1 residue past where the read stops, is filled in from the germline J gene. V is TRBV2 and J is TRBJ2-7; D not certain. The CDR3 extends over 14 amino acids. Per the germline V gene, CDR1 is LGHNA and CDR2 is YSYQKL. Deletions cut 0 bases from V and 3 bases from J, with 9 bases between. The CDR3: CASSQETWNYEQYF. The sequenced part of the CDR3 DNA is TGTGCCAGCAGCCAAGAGACCTGGAACTATGAACAGTAC.

Concerning this clone itself: The listed genes are named as in mouse. The CDR3 reads CASSEGNTEVFF. The DNA read from the CDR3 is TGTGCCAGCAGTGAGGGAAACACAGAAGTCTTC. This rearrangement joins TRBV15 to TRBJ1-1, with no clear D. The CDR3 end falls 1 residue outside the read, so it is completed with the germline J gene. V lost 5 bases and J lost 1, with 5 bases in between. CDR1 SGHND and CDR2 FRSKSL come from the germline V gene. The CDR3 spans 12 residues.

Points on this clone: Gene names and germline refer to mouse. The read is 1 residue too short to cover the CDR3 end, so that end is filled in from the germline J gene. J is TRBJ1-2 and V is TRBV13-2, with a possible D match to TRBD1 (5 bases). In germline, CDR1 is NNHNN, CDR2 SYGAGS (reference sequence). The V gene lost 5 bases and the J gene lost 0 bases, with 11 bases spanning the gap. This CDR3 region has 14 residues. The CDR3 bases that were read are TGTGCCAGCGGGCGGGACTCCTCAAACTCCGACTACACC. As protein: CASGRDSSNSDYT. In full, the CDR3 is CASGRDSSNSDYTF.

A note on this clone: Gene names are the mouse ones. The read stops 1 residue short of the end of the CDR3; the missing end is completed from the germline J gene. This chain joins TRBV12-1 and TRBJ1-2; D call uncertain. Trimming stripped 0 bases from V and 0 bases from J, with 10 bases between. CDR1 is SGHSN and CDR2 is HYEKVE in the germline V gene. The CDR3 extends over 15 amino acids. The sequenced CDR3 bases are TGTGCCAGCTCTCTCCGGGGAGGGTCAAACTCCGACTACACC. Translation: CASSLRGGSNSDYT. The whole CDR3 reads CASSLRGGSNSDYTF. The variable domain in full, completed from reference TRBV12-1 and TRBJ1-2, reads DSGVVQSPRHIIKEKGGRSVLTCIPISGHSNVVWYQQTLGKELKFLIQHYEKVERDKGFLPSRFSVQQFDDYHSEMNMSALELEDSAMYFCASSLRGGSNSDYTFGSGTRLLVI.

In the case of this clone: The genes and germline here are from mouse. The read terminates 1 residue before the CDR3 end, so the remaining end is supplied by the germline J gene. The chain joins TRBV5 to TRBJ2-3, with a weak D call TRBD2 (5 bases). Germline V gene data show CDR1 as LGHNA and CDR2 as YNLKQL (reference sequence). The germline V and J ends were trimmed by 2 bases and 0 bases, with 9 bases remaining between them. CDR3 length: 15 residues. CDR3 sequence reads: CASSQRTLSAETLYF. Incomplete CDR3 DNA: TGTGCCAGCAGCCAAAGGACTCTTAGTGCAGAAACGCTGTAT.

Concerning this clone: Any gene name here is a mouse gene name. The missing CDR3 end, 1 residue past where the read stops, is filled in from the germline J gene. The chain links TRBV13-2 to TRBJ2-4; 12 nucleotides agree with TRBD2. Germline CDR1 and CDR2: NNHNN and SYGAGS (reference sequence). V lost 3 bases and J lost 2; bases outside the gene matches: 1. This CDR3 comprises 15 residues. CDR3 sequence reads: CASGGDWGVQNTLYF. The DNA read from the CDR3 is TGTGCCAGCGGTGGGGACTGGGGGGTTCAAAACACCTTGTAC.

This clone occurred a few times. The germline and genes are mouse ones. The missing CDR3 end, 1 residue past where the read stops, is filled in from the germline J gene. The V and J genes are TRBV13-2 and TRBJ2-7; TRBD1 aligns across 7 bases. The length of the CDR3 is 12 residues. V dropped 2 bases and J dropped 5; count of bases not matched to a gene: 1. Germline assignment: CDR1 NNHNN and CDR2 SYGAGS (reference sequence). Partial CDR3 DNA: TGTGCCAGCGGTGAGACAGGGAATGAACAGTAC. Amino acid sequence: CASGETGNEQY. The CDR3 as a whole reads CASGETGNEQYF.

A word on this clone: Mouse gene names apply. This CDR3 reads CGARAGADYTF. CDR3 DNA (partial): TGTGGTGCTAGGGCCGGGGCCGACTACACC. The V and J genes are TRBV20 and TRBJ1-2; D uncertain. The CDR3 extends 1 residue past the end of the read, so its final part is completed from the germline J gene. This CDR3 has 11 amino acids. V was shortened by 1 base and J by 6 bases, with 6 bases between the two germline ends. Per the germline V gene, CDR1 is GFQATS and CDR2 is STVNSAI.

This clone came up once. Mouse germline and gene names are used. Here the CDR3 reads CASSLKGHSAETLYF. Incomplete CDR3 DNA: TGTGCCAGCAGCTTAAAGGGACACAGTGCAGAAACGCTGTAT. The chain couples TRBV3 to TRBJ2-3; tentative D call: TRBD1 (6 bases). The read ends 1 residue before the CDR3 terminus; that terminus is restored from the germline J gene. Looked up from germline, CDR1 is SNHLY and CDR2 is FYNGKV (reference sequence). Trimming removed 2 bases at V and 0 bases at J, with 9 bases between. CDR3 length: 15 amino acids.

The count of this clone is one. The listed genes are named as in mouse. The read terminates 1 residue ahead of where the CDR3 ends, so the germline J gene completes it. The chain is built from TRBV4 and TRBJ1-3; TRBD1 matches at 7 bases. This CDR3 region has 14 residues. The germline CDR1 and CDR2 sequences are LGHDT and YNNKQL (reference sequence). With 4 bases clipped from V and 7 bases from J, the junction kept 7 bases outside the gene matches. The sequenced part of the CDR3 DNA is TGTGCCAGCAGCTTGACAGGGCGCCTTAATACGCTCTAT. As protein: CASSLTGRLNTLY. In full, the CDR3 is CASSLTGRLNTLYF. Together with reference TRBV4 and TRBJ1-3, the CDR3 gives the full variable domain: ETAVFQTPNYHVTQVGNEVSFNCKQTLGHDTMYWYKQDSKKLLKIMFSYNNKQLIVNETVPRRFSPQSSDKAHLNLRIKSVEPEDSAVYLCASSLTGRLNTLYFGEGSRLIVV.

This clone has just one count. Gene names denote mouse genes. The sequenced fragment ends 1 residue before the CDR3 boundary, so the rest is inferred from the germline J gene. The V call is TRBV13-3, the J call TRBJ1-5; TRBD1 is a possible D gene (6 bases). The ends were cut back, 2 bases at V and 0 bases at J, with 9 bases in the middle. CDR1 is NNHDY and CDR2 is SYVADS in the germline V gene. The CDR3 totals 15 residues. The CDR3 DNA, read in part, is TGTGCCAGCAGTGAAGGGACAAATAACAACCAGGCTCCGCTT. Its translation: CASSEGTNNNQAPL. The CDR3, in full, reads CASSEGTNNNQAPLF. The variable domain in full, with the rest retrieved from reference TRBV13-3 and TRBJ1-5, is EAAVTQSPRSKVAVTGGKVTLSCHQTNNHDYMYWYRQDTGHGLRLIHYSYVADSTEKGDIPDGYKASRPSQENFSLILELASLSQTAVYFCASSEGTNNNQAPLFGEGTRLSVL.

On this clone: Gene names follow the mouse nomenclature. CDR3 bases read: TGTGCAAGCAGCTTCCCTCAAGACACCCAGTAC. Translated, it gives CASSFPQDTQY. The whole CDR3 protein reads CASSFPQDTQYF. V and J are TRBV16 and TRBJ2-5; no definite D call. The read comes to an end 1 residue before the CDR3 does, leaving the germline J gene to fill in the end. The CDR3 length is 12 residues. Deletions cut 3 bases from V and 3 bases from J, with 4 bases between. Germline V gives CDR1 SGHSA, CDR2 FRNQAP. Filled out from reference TRBV16 and TRBJ2-5, the complete variable domain reads NAGVIQTPRHKVTGKGQEATLWCEPISGHSAVFWYRQTIVQGLEFLTYFRNQAPIDDSGMPKERFSAQMPNQSHSTLKIQSTQPQDSAVYLCASSFPQDTQYFGPGTRLLVL.

This clone was recorded a few times. Germline and genes: mouse. The CDR3 end falls 1 residue outside the read, so it is completed with the germline J gene. The rearrangement uses TRBV13-1 and TRBJ2-7, with D maybe TRBD1 (6 bases). V shed 3 bases and J shed 3 bases, with 10 bases lying between them. Germline values: CDR1 NSHNY, CDR2 SYGAGN. This CDR3 is 13 amino acids long. CDR3: CASSVRDNYEQYF. The sequenced CDR3 bases are TGTGCCAGCAGTGTACGGGACAACTATGAACAGTAC.

This clone showed up just a few times. Genes here carry mouse names. The CDR3 is cut off 1 residue early in the read; its end comes from the germline J gene. The V gene is TRBV31, the J gene TRBJ2-7; D gene uncertain. Germline CDR1 reads GKSSPN; CDR2 reads SITVG. Trimming cost V 0 bases and J 0 bases, with 6 bases left between them. The CDR3 sequence is 13 residues long. The CDR3 region is CAWSLSGSYEQYF. Incomplete CDR3 DNA: TGTGCCTGGAGTCTATCCGGCTCCTATGAACAGTAC.

About this clone itself: Genes and germline come from the mouse. From the germline J gene comes the end of the CDR3, since the read stops 1 residue before it. The chain joins TRBV13-2 to TRBJ1-4; D is ambiguous. This CDR3 spans 14 amino acids. Trimming took off 2 bases at V and 0 bases at J, with 5 bases between the two ends. The germline CDR1 and CDR2 sequences are NNHNN and SYGAGS (reference sequence). The CDR3 bases that were read are TGTGCCAGCGGTGAAAATCTTTCCAACGAAAGATTATTT. Translation gives CASGENLSNERLF. The full CDR3 reads CASGENLSNERLFF.

Notes on this clone: Gene labels here are mouse ones. CDR3 amino acids: CASSGTGGNSPLYF. The covered CDR3 bases are TGTGCCAGCTCGGGGACAGGGGGGAATTCGCCCCTCTAC. The V and J genes are TRBV12-2 and TRBJ1-6; 11 bases match TRBD1. With the read ending 1 residue before the CDR3 end, the germline J gene is used to fill in that end. TRBJ1-6 is flagged as an ORF with uncertain function. This CDR3 spans 14 amino acids. V lost 4 bases to trimming and J lost 7 bases; unmatched junction nucleotides: 2. Per germline, CDR1 SGHLS and CDR2 HYDKME.

Notes on this clone: Gene and germline names: mouse. The read terminates 1 residue before the CDR3 end, so the remaining end is supplied by the germline J gene. The rearrangement links TRBV19 to TRBJ2-7; possibly TRBD2 for D (5 bases). V lost 2 bases, J lost 6 bases, and 6 bases lay in between. This CDR3 is 11 amino acids long. Germline V gene data show CDR1 as FNHDT and CDR2 as SITEND (reference sequence). Incomplete CDR3 DNA: TGTGCCAGCAGTATTGGGGTTGAACAGTAC. It translates to CASSIGVEQY. The full CDR3 is CASSIGVEQYF.

Turning to this clone: The genes and germline here are from mouse. CDR3 DNA (partial): TGTGCTAGCAGTTTACACTCCTATGAACAGTAC. It is translated as CASSLHSYEQY. The whole CDR3 region reads CASSLHSYEQYF. The chain couples TRBV29 to TRBJ2-7; D gene unclear. The read ends 1 residue early relative to the CDR3; the germline J gene fills the gap. Trimming removed 2 bases at V and 0 bases at J, with 2 bases between. This CDR3 has 12 amino acids. Per the germline V gene, CDR1 is MSHET and CDR2 is SYDVDS.